Shown below are 17 T cell receptor beta chains from a single sample sequenced in a study of OX40 agonist ivuxolimab in advanced cancers. Only in-frame clones appear in the TCRdb table, and some are missing; sequencing was by immunoSEQ multiplex PCR. The data hold fewer than 60,000 clones, with approximately 87% observed a single time. The source was CD4+ or CD8+ T cells sorted from blood, collected in a trial of the OX40 agonist ivuxolimab. These TCRs come from an adult with an advanced solid tumor such as melanoma, head and neck, liver or kidney cancer.

This clone came up a few times. The chain is built from TRBV7-2 and TRBJ1-5; the match to TRBD1 covers 9 bases. With 5 bases clipped from V and 2 bases from J, the junction kept 1 base outside the gene matches. Germline CDR1 and CDR2: SGHTA and FQGNSA. CDR3 length: 14 residues. Here the CDR3 DNA reads TGTGCCAGCAGCCGGGACAGGGGCAATCAGCCCCAGCATTTT. Protein sequence: CASSRDRGNQPQHF.

The chain has TRBV19 and TRBJ1-2; D call uncertain. The CDR3 runs to 15 residues. Germline V CDR1 and CDR2: LNHDA, SQIVND (reference sequence). V was shortened by 6 bases and J by 0 bases, with 14 bases between the two germline ends. The CDR3 DNA sequence: TGTGCCAGTAGCCCTGGAGCCACCTCTAACTATGGCTACACCTTC. Protein sequence: CASSPGATSNYGYTF.

The gene calls are TRBV7-2 and TRBJ1-2; 8 positions match TRBD1. Germline CDR1 and CDR2: SGHTA and FQGNSA. The CDR3 extends over 16 amino acids. The V and J ends lost 0 bases and 9 bases, in that order; junction bases with no gene match: 12. CDR3 region: CASSLAERDRIFRYTF. In DNA, the CDR3 is TGTGCCAGCAGCTTAGCCGAACGGGACAGGATCTTTCGCTACACCTTC.

This chain uses TRBV29-1 with TRBJ1-1; no reliable D call. This CDR3 contains 13 residues. Germline-derived CDR1 and CDR2 are SQVTM and ANQGSEA. Trimming removed 3 bases from V and 4 bases from J, with 12 bases in between. The CDR3 loop reads CSVDSSYGTEAFF. The DNA for the CDR3 is TGCAGCGTTGACTCCTCCTATGGCACTGAAGCTTTCTTT.

The V gene is TRBV7-2, the J gene TRBJ2-3; 10 nucleotides match TRBD2. The V gene's germline CDR1 is SGHTA and CDR2 FQGNSA. Trimming cost V 2 bases and J 3 bases; bases outside gene matches: 5. CDR3 size: 16 residues. The CDR3, as DNA: TGTGCCAGCAGCTTAACAACTAGCGGGGAAACAGATACGCAGTATTTT. Translation: CASSLTTSGETDTQYF.

The chain joins TRBV7-9 to TRBJ2-3; perhaps D is TRBD1 or TRBD2 (6 bases each). Looked up from germline, CDR1 is SEHNR and CDR2 is FQNEAQ (reference sequence). The CDR3 length is 15 residues. V was shortened by 5 bases and J by 10 bases, with 22 bases between the two germline ends. CDR3 sequence: CASSRGGGWGAAQYF. CDR3 sequence (DNA): TGTGCCAGCAGCAGAGGAGGGGGTTGGGGCGCGGCGCAGTATTTT.

CDR3: CASSLEGNTIYF. CDR3 bases: TGTGCCAGCAGCTTAGAGGGGAACACCATATATTTT. V is TRBV11-2 and J is TRBJ1-3; D is undetermined. The CDR3 sequence is 12 residues long. Between the trimmed V and J ends, which lost 0 bases and 7 bases, there was a span of 4 bases. The germline V gene encodes CDR1 SGHAT and CDR2 FQNNGV.

The table lists this clone with a few counts. The chain combines TRBV13 with TRBJ1-2; 7 positions match TRBD1. Germline trimming cut 6 bases from V and 4 bases from J; bases unmatched to any gene: 8. CDR1 PRHDT and CDR2 FYEKMQ come from the germline V gene (reference sequence). This CDR3 contains 14 residues. The CDR3 region has the DNA TGTGCCAGCAGACACCCTCGGACAGGCTATGGCTACACCTTC. It translates to CASRHPRTGYGYTF.

The rearrangement links TRBV5-5 to TRBJ1-1; no reliable D call. Trimming left V 1 base short and J 2 bases short, with 0 bases between. The germline V gene has CDR1 SGHKS and CDR2 YYEKEE (reference sequence). CDR3 length: 11 residues. The CDR3 is CASSLNTEAFF. As DNA, the CDR3 is TGTGCCAGCAGCTTGAACACTGAAGCTTTCTTT.

The chain combines TRBV2 with TRBJ1-5; perhaps TRBD1 as D (5 bases). CDR3 length: 15 residues. The V gene's germline CDR1 is SNHLY and CDR2 FYNNEI. With 6 bases removed from V and 1 base from J, the gap between germline ends came to 13 bases. The CDR3 protein is CASRDKGASNQPQHF. The CDR3 DNA reads TGTGCCAGCAGGGACAAAGGGGCGAGCAATCAGCCCCAGCATTTT. The whole variable domain, remainder taken from reference TRBV2 and TRBJ1-5, is EPEVTQTPSHQVTQMGQEVILRCVPISNHLYFYWYRQILGQKVEFLVSFYNNEISEKSEIFDDQFSVERPDGSNFTLKIRSTKLEDSAMYFCASRDKGASNQPQHFGDGTRLSIL.

J is TRBJ1-3 and V is TRBV18; unclear D gene. Trimming took off 1 base at V and 0 bases at J, with 4 bases between the two ends. The CDR3 is 14 amino acids. Germline V gives CDR1 KGHSH, CDR2 LQKENI. CDR3 nucleotide sequence: TGTGCCAGCTCACCACAGAACTCTGGAAACACCATATATTTT. It codes for CASSPQNSGNTIYF.

The genes are TRBV5-1 and TRBJ1-4; D is ambiguous. The CDR3 length is 14 residues. Germline lookup yields CDR1 SGHRS and CDR2 YFSETQ. V was trimmed by 6 bases and J by 2 bases, leaving 11 bases between them. CDR3 DNA: TGCGCCAGCACAGGAAGTGGGACTAATGAAAAACTGTTTTTT. Translating gives CASTGSGTNEKLFF.

The chain uses TRBV6-5 and TRBJ1-5; 7 nucleotides match TRBD1. V was pared by 2 bases and J by 3 bases, with 7 bases of the junction left unmatched. Germline lookup yields CDR1 MNHEY and CDR2 SVGAGI. The CDR3 length is 16 residues. CDR3 sequence reads: CASSYRAGGPNQPQHF. As DNA, the CDR3 is TGTGCCAGCAGTTACCGGGCAGGGGGTCCCAATCAGCCCCAGCATTTT.

The V gene is TRBV7-9, the J gene TRBJ2-7; a weak D match, TRBD2 (5 bases). The germline CDR1 and CDR2 sequences are SEHNR and FQNEAQ (reference sequence). This CDR3 has 14 residues. V lost 4 bases and J 3 bases, leaving 13 bases between the germline ends. DNA for the CDR3: TGTGCCAGCAGCTCGTTCGAGGGATTCTACGAGCAGTACTTC. This translates into CASSSFEGFYEQYF.

The J gene is TRBJ2-3, the V gene TRBV5-1; 14 bases fit TRBD2. Germline values: CDR1 SGHRS, CDR2 YFSETQ. Trimming at V came to 0 bases and at J to 5 bases, leaving 5 bases not matched to a gene. The CDR3 is made up of 17 amino acids. DNA of the CDR3: TGCGCCAGCAGCTTGGGACTAGCGGGGGGGCAAAGAGATACGCAGTATTTT. Amino acids: CASSLGLAGGQRDTQYF.

This sequence joins TRBV12-5 and TRBJ2-5; D may be TRBD2 (6 bases). V was shortened by 1 base and J by 4 bases, with 10 bases between the two germline ends. Germline V gene sequence: CDR1 LGHNT, CDR2 FRNRAP. There are 14 residues in the CDR3. The DNA for the CDR3 is TGTGCTAGTGGTTTGGCCGGAGGGTTAGAGACCCAGTACTTC. Translation gives CASGLAGGLETQYF.

This clone appeared once. The chain employs TRBV18 and TRBJ2-4; no definite D call. The CDR3 covers 16 residues. The germline gives CDR1 KGHSH, CDR2 LQKENI. The germline V and J ends were trimmed by 6 bases and 4 bases, with 19 bases remaining between them. The CDR3 nucleotides read TGTGCCAGCTCCGATCGGCTATGGGCGGATAAAAACATTCAGTACTTC. Encoded protein: CASSDRLWADKNIQYF.